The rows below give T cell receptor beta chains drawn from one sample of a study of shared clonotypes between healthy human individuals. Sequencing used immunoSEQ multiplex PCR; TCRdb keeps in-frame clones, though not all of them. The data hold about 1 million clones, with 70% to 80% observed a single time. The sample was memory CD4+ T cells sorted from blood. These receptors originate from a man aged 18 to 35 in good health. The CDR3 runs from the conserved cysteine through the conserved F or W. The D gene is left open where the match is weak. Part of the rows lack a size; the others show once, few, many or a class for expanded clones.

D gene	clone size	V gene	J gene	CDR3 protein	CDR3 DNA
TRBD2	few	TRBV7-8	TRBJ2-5	CASSFGLAGGQETQYF	TGTGCCAGCAGCTTCGGACTAGCGGGAGGTCAAGAGACCCAGTACTTC
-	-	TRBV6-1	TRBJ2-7	CASSDQLAGGGEQYF	TGTGCCAGCAGTGATCAGTTGGCAGGGGGGGGCGAGCAGTACTTC
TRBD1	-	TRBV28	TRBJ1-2	CASSLKGGDYGYTF	TGTGCCAGCAGTTTAAAAGGGGGCGACTATGGCTACACCTTC
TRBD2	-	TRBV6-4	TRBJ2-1	CASSALAGGYNEQFF	TGTGCCAGCAGCGCACTAGCGGGGGGGTACAATGAGCAGTTCTTC
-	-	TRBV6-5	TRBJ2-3	CASRRLVTLTDTQYF	TGTGCCAGCAGGAGACTAGTTACCCTCACAGATACGCAGTATTTT
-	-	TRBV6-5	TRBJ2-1	CASSYPGTNNEQFF	TGTGCCAGCAGTTACCCCGGGACAAACAATGAGCAGTTCTTC
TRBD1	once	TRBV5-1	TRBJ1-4	CASSLETGTNEKLFF	TGCGCCAGCAGCTTGGAGACAGGGACTAATGAAAAACTGTTTTTT
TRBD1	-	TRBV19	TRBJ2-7	CASSISTGGPRYEQYF	TGTGCCAGTAGTATAAGCACAGGGGGCCCCCGCTACGAGCAGTACTTC
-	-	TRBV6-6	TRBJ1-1	CASSYSRGNTEAFF	TGTGCCAGCAGTTACTCGAGGGGGAACACTGAAGCTTTCTTT
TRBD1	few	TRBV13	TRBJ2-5	CASSLRGQQETQYF	TGTGCCAGCAGCTTAAGGGGACAGCAAGAGACCCAGTACTTC
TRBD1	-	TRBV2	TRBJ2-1	CASSTGQGSNEQFF	TGTGCCAGCAGCACGGGACAGGGTAGCAATGAGCAGTTCTTC
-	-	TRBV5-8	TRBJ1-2	CASHYVQGFYGCTF	TGTGCCAGCCACTACGTGCAGGGTTTCTATGGCTGCACCTTC
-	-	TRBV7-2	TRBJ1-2	CASSLEESGGYTF	TGTGCCAGCAGCTTAGAGGAGTCAGGTGGCTACACCTTC
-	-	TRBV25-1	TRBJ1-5	CASSGSNQPQHF	TGTGCCAGCAGTGGTAGCAATCAGCCCCAGCATTTT
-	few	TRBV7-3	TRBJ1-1	CASAYGGPGTEAFF	TGTGCCAGCGCCTACGGGGGCCCGGGCACTGAAGCTTTCTTT
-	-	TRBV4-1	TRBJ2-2	CASSQVTGLGTGELFF	TGCGCCAGCAGCCAAGTAACAGGGCTAGGCACCGGGGAGCTGTTTTTT
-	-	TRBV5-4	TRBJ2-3	CASSLHQTSTDTQYF	TGTGCCAGCAGCTTGCACCAGACTAGCACAGATACGCAGTATTTT
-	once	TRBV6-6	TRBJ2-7	CASSYLMGASYEQYF	TGTGCCAGCAGTTACCTTATGGGGGCCTCCTACGAGCAGTACTTC
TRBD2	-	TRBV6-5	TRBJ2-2	CASARTSRYSGELFF	TGTGCCAGCGCTCGGACTAGTCGTTATTCCGGGGAGCTGTTTTTT
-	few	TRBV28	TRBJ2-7	CASTSRVYEQYF	TGTGCCAGCACCTCTCGGGTTTACGAGCAGTACTTC
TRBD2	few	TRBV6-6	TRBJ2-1	CASRSPRGGAVEQFF	TGTGCCAGCAGATCCCCGCGGGGGGGGGCCGTCGAGCAGTTCTTC
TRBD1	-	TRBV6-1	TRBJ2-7	CASSPGTGVYEQYF	TGTGCCAGCAGCCCCGGGACAGGAGTCTACGAGCAGTACTTC
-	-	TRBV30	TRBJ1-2	CAWSSDPAGGYTF	TGTGCCTGGAGTTCAGACCCCGCCGGTGGCTACACCTTC
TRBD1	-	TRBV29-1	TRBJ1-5	CSVLGQGGSNQPQHF	TGCAGCGTTCTCGGACAGGGGGGGAGCAATCAGCCCCAGCATTTT
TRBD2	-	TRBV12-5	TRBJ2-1	CASGPSGGGYNEQFF	TGTGCTAGTGGCCCAAGCGGGGGGGGCTACAATGAGCAGTTCTTC
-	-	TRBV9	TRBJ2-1	CASSFRVVGNEQFF	TGTGCCAGCAGCTTCAGGGTAGTGGGCAATGAGCAGTTCTTC
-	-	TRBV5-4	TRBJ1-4	CASRFQGINEKLFF	TGTGCCAGCAGATTCCAGGGGATTAATGAAAAACTGTTTTTT
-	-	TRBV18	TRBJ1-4	CASSPQRRGEKLFF	TGTGCCAGCTCACCACAAAGAAGGGGAGAAAAACTGTTTTTT
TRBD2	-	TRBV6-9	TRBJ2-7	CASSYLAGGPHEQYF	TGTGCCAGCAGTTATTTAGCGGGAGGGCCCCACGAGCAGTACTTC
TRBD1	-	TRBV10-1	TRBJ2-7	CASSAGQPQKDEQYF	TGCGCCAGCAGTGCGGGACAGCCCCAAAAGGACGAGCAGTACTTC
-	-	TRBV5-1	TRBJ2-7	CASSLGRGAIYEQYF	TGCGCCAGCAGCTTGGGTCGGGGGGCGATCTACGAGCAGTACTTC
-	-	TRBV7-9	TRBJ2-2	CASSQDAAGELFF	TGTGCCAGCAGTCAGGACGCAGCCGGGGAGCTGTTTTTT
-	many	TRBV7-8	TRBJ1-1	CASSLGENTEAFF	TGTGCCAGCAGCTTAGGTGAGAACACTGAAGCTTTCTTT
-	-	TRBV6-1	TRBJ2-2	CASSEEWGQDHTGELFF	TGTGCCAGCAGTGAAGAGTGGGGGCAGGATCATACCGGGGAGCTGTTTTTT
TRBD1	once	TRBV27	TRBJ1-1	CASRTPGQGAPGNTEAFF	TGTGCCAGCAGGACTCCGGGACAGGGGGCGCCAGGGAACACTGAAGCTTTCTTT
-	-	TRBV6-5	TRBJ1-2	CASSYSVTGPYGYTF	TGTGCCAGCAGTTACAGCGTCACAGGGCCCTATGGCTACACCTTC
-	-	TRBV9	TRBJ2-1	CASSLSDSYYNEQFF	TGTGCCAGCAGCCTCTCGGACTCCTACTACAATGAGCAGTTCTTC
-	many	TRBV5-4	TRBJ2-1	CASSLGGSESYNEQFF	TGTGCCAGCAGCTTGGGAGGGAGTGAGTCCTACAATGAGCAGTTCTTC
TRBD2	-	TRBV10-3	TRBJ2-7	CAITSPGLAGYEQYF	TGTGCCATCACAAGCCCGGGACTAGCAGGCTACGAGCAGTACTTC
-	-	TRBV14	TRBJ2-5	CASSQFTKQETQYF	TGTGCCAGCAGCCAGTTCACGAAACAAGAGACCCAGTACTTC
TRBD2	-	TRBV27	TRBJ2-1	CASSRAGRGAYNEQFF	TGTGCCAGCAGTCGAGCGGGGCGGGGGGCTTACAATGAGCAGTTCTTC
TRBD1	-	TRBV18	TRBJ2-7	CASSPQGQGSAYEQYF	TGTGCCAGCTCACCACAAGGACAGGGATCGGCCTACGAGCAGTACTTC
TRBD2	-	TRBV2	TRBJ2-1	CASRATSGGNEQFF	TGTGCCAGCAGAGCTACTAGCGGTGGGAATGAGCAGTTCTTC
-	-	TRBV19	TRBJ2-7	CASSMVLGVYEQYF	TGTGCCAGTAGTATGGTTCTGGGCGTGTACGAGCAGTACTTC
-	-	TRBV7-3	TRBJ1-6	CASSSDMDSPLHF	TGTGCCAGCAGCTCAGACATGGATTCACCCCTCCACTTT
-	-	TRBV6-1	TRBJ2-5	CASSGQQGGETQYF	TGTGCCAGCAGTGGACAACAGGGAGGCGAGACCCAGTACTTC
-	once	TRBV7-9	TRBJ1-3	CASSSDAKGRNTIYF	TGTGCCAGCAGCTCCGACGCCAAGGGGAGGAACACCATATATTTT
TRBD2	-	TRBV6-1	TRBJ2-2	CASSRSGSITGELFF	TGTGCCAGCAGTCGGAGCGGGAGTATCACCGGGGAGCTGTTTTTT
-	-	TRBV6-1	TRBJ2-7	CASSEAGASYEQYF	TGTGCCAGCAGTGAAGCGGGAGCCTCCTACGAGCAGTACTTC
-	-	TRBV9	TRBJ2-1	CASSARVSLYNEQFF	TGTGCCAGCAGCGCCCGGGTTAGTCTGTACAATGAGCAGTTCTTC
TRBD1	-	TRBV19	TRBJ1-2	CASRATGGAGGYTF	TGTGCCAGTAGAGCGACAGGGGGCGCGGGGGGCTACACCTTC
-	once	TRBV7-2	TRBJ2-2	CASSYISTVGGELFF	TGTGCCAGCAGCTATATCAGTACAGTTGGGGGGGAGCTGTTTTTT
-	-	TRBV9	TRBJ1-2	CASSPQTSINYGYTF	TGTGCCAGCAGCCCACAGACCTCTATTAACTATGGCTACACCTTC